This TCR beta chain was sequenced for a study of read filtering for tumor transcriptome and immune sequencing. Bone marrow was sampled from every patient at the time of active disease. This clonotype was found many times. This library used around 400 ng RNA and molecular barcoded adaptors spanning alpha/delta and beta/gamma chains. Each CDR3 protein is one row after TCRdb ran MiXCR on the reads. The top ten clones hold 15% to 20% of a sample with tens of thousands of distinct CDR3 sequences, approximately 17% of them seen once. Germline values: CDR1 KGHSH, CDR2 LQKENI. This CDR3 comprises 15 residues. Deletions cut 1 base from V and 5 bases from J, with 14 bases between.

Material for sequencing was a population of CD138-negative cells sorted from bone marrow. The source of this sequence is a donor at least 40 years old with multiple myeloma. J is TRBJ2-5 and V is TRBV18; possible D gene TRBD2, 5 bases. CDR3 nucleotides: TGTGCCAGCTCACCACTTGAGCTAGGCGGGGAGACCCAGTACTTC. It translates to CASSPLELGGETQYF.